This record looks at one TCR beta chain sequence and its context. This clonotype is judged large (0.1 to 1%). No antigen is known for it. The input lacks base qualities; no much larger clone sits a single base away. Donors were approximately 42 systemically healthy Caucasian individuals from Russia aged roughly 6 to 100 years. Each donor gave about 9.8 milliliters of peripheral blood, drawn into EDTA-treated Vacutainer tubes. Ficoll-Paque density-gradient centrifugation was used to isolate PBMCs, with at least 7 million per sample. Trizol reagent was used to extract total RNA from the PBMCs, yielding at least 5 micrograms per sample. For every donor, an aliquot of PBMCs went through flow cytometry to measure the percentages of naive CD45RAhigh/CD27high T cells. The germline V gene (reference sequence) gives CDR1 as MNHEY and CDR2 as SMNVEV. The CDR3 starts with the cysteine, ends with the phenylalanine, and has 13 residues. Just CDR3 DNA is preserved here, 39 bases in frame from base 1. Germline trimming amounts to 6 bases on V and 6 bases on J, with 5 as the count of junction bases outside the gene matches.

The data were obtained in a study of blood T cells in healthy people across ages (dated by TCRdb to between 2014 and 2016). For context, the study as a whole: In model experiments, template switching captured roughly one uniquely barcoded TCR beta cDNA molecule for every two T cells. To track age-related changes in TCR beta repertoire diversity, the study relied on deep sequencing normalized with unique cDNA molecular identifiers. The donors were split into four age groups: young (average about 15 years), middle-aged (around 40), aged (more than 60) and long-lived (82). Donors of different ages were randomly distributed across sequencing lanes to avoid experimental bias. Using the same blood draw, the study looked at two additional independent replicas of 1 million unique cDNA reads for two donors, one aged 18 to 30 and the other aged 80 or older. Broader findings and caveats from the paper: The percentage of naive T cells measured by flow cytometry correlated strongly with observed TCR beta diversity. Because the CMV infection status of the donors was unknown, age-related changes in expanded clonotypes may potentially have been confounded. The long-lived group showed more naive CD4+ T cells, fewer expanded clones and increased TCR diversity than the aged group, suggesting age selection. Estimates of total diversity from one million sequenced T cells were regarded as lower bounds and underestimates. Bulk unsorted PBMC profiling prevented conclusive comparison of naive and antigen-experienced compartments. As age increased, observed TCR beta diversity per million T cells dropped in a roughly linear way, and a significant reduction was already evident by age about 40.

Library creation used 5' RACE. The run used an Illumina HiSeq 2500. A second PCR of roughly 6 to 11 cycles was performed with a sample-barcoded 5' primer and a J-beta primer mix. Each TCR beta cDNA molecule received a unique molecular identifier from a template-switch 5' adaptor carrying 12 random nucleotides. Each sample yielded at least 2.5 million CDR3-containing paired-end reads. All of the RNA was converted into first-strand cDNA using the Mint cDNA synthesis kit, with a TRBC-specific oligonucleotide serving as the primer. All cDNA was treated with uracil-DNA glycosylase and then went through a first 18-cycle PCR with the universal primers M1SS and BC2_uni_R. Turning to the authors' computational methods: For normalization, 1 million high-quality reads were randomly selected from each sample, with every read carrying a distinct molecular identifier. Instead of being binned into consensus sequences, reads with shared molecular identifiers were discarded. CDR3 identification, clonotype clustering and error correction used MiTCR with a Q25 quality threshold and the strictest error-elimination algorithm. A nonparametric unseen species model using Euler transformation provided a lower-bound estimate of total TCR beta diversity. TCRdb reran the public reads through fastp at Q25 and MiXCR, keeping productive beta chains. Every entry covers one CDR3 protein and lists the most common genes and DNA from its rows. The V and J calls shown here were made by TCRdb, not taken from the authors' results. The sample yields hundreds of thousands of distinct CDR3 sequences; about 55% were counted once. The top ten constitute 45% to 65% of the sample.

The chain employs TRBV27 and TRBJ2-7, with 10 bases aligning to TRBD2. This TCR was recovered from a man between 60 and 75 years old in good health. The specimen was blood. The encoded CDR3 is CASSPTSGAEQYF. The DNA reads TGTGCCAGCAGCCCTACTAGCGGGGCCGAGCAGTACTTC.